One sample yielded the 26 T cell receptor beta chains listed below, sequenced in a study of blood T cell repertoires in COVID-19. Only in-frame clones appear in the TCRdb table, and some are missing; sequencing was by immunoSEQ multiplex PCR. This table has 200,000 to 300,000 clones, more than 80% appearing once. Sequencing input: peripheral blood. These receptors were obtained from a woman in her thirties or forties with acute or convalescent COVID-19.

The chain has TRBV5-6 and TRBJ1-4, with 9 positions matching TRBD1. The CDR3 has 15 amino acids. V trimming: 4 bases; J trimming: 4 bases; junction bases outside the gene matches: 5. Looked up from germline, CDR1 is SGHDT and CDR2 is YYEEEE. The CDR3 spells CASSVGQGYNEKLFF. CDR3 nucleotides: TGTGCCAGCAGCGTGGGACAGGGCTATAATGAAAAACTGTTTTTT.

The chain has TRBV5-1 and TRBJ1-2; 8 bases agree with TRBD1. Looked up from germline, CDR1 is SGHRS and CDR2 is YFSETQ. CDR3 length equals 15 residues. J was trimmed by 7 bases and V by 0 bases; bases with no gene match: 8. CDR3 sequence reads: CASSLVGQGASGYTF. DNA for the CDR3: TGCGCCAGCAGCTTGGTGGGGCAGGGGGCGAGTGGCTACACCTTC.

The CDR3 protein is CASSLLRETNEKLFF. CDR3 in DNA: TGTGCCAGCAGCTTGCTGAGGGAAACTAATGAAAAACTGTTTTTT. V is TRBV5-6 and J is TRBJ1-4; D uncertain. The V end was cut by 1 base, the J end by 1 base, with 8 bases between. This CDR3 is 15 amino acids long. Germline values: CDR1 SGHDT, CDR2 YYEEEE. Full variable domain (rest looked up from reference TRBV5-6 and TRBJ1-4): DAGVTQSPTHLIKTRGQQVTLRCSPKSGHDTVSWYQQALGQGPQFIFQYYEEEERQRGNFPDRFSGHQFPNYSSELNVNALLLGDSALYLCASSLLRETNEKLFFGSGTQLSVL.

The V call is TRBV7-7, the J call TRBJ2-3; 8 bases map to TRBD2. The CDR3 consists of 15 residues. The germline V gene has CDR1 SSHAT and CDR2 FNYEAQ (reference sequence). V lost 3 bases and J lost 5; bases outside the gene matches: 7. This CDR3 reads CASSLAGGRGDTQYF. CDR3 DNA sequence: TGTGCCAGCAGCTTGGCGGGGGGTCGTGGAGATACGCAGTATTTT. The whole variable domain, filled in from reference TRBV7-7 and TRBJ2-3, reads GAGVSQSPRYKVTKRGQDVTLRCDPISSHATLYWYQQALGQGPEFLTYFNYEAQPDKSGLPSDRFSAERPEGSISTLTIQRTEQRDSAMYRCASSLAGGRGDTQYFGPGTRLTVL.

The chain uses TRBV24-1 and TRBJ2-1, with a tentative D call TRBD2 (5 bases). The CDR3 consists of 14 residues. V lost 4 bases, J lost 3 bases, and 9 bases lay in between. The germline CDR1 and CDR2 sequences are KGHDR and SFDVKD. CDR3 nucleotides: TGTGCCACCAGTGAAACGGGGTTCTACAATGAGCAGTTCTTC. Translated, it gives CATSETGFYNEQFF.

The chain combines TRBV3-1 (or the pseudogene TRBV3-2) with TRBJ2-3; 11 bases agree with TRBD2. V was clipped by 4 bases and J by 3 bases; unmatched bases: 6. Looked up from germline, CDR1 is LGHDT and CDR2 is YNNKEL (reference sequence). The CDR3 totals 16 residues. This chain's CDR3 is CASSPLAGGPTDTQYF. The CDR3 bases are TGTGCCAGCAGCCCTTTAGCGGGGGGGCCTACAGATACGCAGTATTTT.

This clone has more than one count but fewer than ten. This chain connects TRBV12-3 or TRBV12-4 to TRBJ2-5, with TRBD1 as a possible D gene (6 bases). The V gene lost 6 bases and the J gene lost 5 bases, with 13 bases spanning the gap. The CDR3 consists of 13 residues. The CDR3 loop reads CASRRTAEETQYF. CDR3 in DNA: TGTGCCAGCAGACGGACAGCTGAGGAGACCCAGTACTTC.

The CDR3 protein is CASSPRTGRDYGYTF. In DNA form, the CDR3 reads TGTGCCAGCTCACCAAGGACAGGCCGGGACTATGGCTACACCTTC. The chain links TRBV18 to TRBJ1-2; TRBD1 matches 7 bases. The J segment lost 3 bases and the V segment lost 2 bases, leaving 6 bases of the junction unmatched. Germline assignment: CDR1 KGHSH and CDR2 LQKENI. The CDR3 is made up of 15 amino acids.

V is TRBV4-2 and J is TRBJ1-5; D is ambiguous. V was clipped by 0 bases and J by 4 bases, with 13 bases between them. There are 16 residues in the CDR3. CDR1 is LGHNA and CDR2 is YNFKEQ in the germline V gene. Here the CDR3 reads CASSQESGIKNQPQHF. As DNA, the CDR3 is TGTGCCAGCAGCCAAGAATCGGGGATCAAAAATCAGCCCCAGCATTTT.

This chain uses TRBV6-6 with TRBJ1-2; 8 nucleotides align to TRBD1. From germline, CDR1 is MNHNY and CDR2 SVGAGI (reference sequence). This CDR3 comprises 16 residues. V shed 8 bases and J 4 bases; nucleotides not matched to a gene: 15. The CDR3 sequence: CASYSIATGDLYGYTF. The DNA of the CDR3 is TGTGCCAGCTACTCAATCGCGACAGGGGACCTCTATGGCTACACCTTC.

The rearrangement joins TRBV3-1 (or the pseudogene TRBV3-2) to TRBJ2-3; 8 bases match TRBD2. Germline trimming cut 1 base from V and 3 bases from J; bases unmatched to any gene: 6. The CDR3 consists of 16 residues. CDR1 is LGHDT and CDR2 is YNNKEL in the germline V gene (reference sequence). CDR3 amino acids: CASSQGRSSGTDTQYF. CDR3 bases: TGTGCCAGCAGCCAAGGGAGGTCTAGCGGGACAGATACGCAGTATTTT.

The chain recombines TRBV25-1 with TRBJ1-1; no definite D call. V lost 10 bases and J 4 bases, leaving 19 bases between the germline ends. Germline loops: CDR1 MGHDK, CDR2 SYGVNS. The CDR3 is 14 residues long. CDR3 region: CATSAGRVGTEAFF. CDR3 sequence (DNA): TGTGCCACCTCAGCCGGGAGGGTTGGCACTGAAGCTTTCTTT.

In DNA form, the CDR3 reads TGTGCCAGCAGCCGATCGTTGGCGGGCCTAGGCGGAAACACCATATATTTT. Translating it yields CASSRSLAGLGGNTIYF. V and J are TRBV7-9 and TRBJ1-3; no reliable D call. The V gene lost 5 bases and the J gene lost 4 bases, with 21 bases spanning the gap. The CDR3 is made up of 17 amino acids. The V gene's germline CDR1 is SEHNR and CDR2 FQNEAQ (reference sequence).

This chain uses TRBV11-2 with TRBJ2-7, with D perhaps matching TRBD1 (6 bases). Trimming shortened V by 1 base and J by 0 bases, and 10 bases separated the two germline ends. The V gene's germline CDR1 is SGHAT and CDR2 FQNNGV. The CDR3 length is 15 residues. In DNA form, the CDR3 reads TGTGCCAGCAGCTTAGCCAGGGGAAGCTCCTACGAGCAGTACGTC. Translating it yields CASSLARGSSYEQYV.

The CDR3 sequence is CASSAWGDGARNTEAFF. CDR3 DNA sequence: TGTGCCAGCAGTGCATGGGGGGACGGAGCGAGGAACACTGAAGCTTTCTTT. This chain joins TRBV6-1 and TRBJ1-1; TRBD1 might be the D (5 bases). Germline V CDR1 and CDR2: MNHNS, SASEGT. The CDR3 spans 17 residues. V was pared by 4 bases and J by 1 base, with 19 bases between.

The CDR3 here is CASSQWTGGNTIYF. The CDR3 DNA reads as TGTGCCAGCAGCCAGTGGACGGGGGGAAACACCATATATTTT. This rearrangement joins TRBV14 to TRBJ1-3; D unclear. The germline CDR1 and CDR2 sequences are SGHDN and FVKESK. V lost 3 bases to trimming and J lost 4 bases, with 10 bases between them. The CDR3 is 14 residues long.

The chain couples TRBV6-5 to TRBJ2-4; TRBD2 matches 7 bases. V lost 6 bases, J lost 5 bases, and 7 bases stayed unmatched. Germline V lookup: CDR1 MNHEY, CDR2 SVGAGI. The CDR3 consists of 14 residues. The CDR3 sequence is CASRLTSVQNIQYF. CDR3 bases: TGTGCCAGCAGGCTCACTAGCGTTCAAAACATTCAGTACTTC.

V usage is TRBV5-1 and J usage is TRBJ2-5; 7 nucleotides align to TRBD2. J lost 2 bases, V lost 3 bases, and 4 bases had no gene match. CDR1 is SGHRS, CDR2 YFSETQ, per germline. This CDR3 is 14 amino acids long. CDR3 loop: CASSYGLDQETQYF. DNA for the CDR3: TGCGCCAGCAGCTATGGACTAGATCAAGAGACCCAGTACTTC.

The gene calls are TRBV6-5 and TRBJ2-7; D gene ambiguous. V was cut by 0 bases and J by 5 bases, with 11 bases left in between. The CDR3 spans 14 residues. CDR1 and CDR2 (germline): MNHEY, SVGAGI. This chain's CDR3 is CASSYSRGSHEQYV. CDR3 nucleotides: TGTGCCAGCAGTTACTCGAGAGGCAGCCACGAGCAGTACGTC.

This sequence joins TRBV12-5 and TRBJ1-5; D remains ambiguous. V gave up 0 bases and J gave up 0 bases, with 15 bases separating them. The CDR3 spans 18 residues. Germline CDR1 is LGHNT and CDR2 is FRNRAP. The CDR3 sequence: CASGLVKIEAGSNQPQHF. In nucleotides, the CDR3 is TGTGCTAGTGGTTTGGTAAAAATCGAGGCGGGTAGCAATCAGCCCCAGCATTTT.

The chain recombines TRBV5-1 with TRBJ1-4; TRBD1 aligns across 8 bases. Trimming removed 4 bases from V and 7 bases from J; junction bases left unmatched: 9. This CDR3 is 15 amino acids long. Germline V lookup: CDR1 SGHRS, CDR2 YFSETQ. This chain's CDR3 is CASSPETGAGEKLFF. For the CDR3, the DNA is TGCGCCAGCAGCCCCGAGACAGGGGCGGGTGAAAAACTGTTTTTT.

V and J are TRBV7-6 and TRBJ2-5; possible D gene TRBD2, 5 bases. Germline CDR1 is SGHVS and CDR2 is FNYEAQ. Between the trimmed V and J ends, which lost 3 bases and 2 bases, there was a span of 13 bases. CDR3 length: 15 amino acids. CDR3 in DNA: TGTGCCAGCAGCTTTGAGGCGGGTACTCAAGAGACCCAGTACTTC. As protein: CASSFEAGTQETQYF.

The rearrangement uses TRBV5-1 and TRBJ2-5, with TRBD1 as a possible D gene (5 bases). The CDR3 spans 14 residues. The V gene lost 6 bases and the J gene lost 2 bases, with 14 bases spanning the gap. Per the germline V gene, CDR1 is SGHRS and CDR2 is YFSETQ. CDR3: CASMSDTLQETQYF. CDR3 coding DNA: TGCGCCAGCATGTCGGACACCTTACAAGAGACCCAGTACTTC. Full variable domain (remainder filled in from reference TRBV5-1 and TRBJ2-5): KAGVTQTPRYLIKTRGQQVTLSCSPISGHRSVSWYQQTPGQGLQFLFEYFSETQRNKGNFPGRFSGRQFSNSRSEMNVSTLELGDSALYLCASMSDTLQETQYFGPGTRLLVL.

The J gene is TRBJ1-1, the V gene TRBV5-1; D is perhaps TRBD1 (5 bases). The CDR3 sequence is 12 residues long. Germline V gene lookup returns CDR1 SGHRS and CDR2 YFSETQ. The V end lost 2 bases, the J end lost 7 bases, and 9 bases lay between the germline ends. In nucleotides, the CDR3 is TGCGCCAGCAGCTTTACTACAGGTGAAGCTTTCTTT. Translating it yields CASSFTTGEAFF. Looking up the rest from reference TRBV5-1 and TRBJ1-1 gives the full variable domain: KAGVTQTPRYLIKTRGQQVTLSCSPISGHRSVSWYQQTPGQGLQFLFEYFSETQRNKGNFPGRFSGRQFSNSRSEMNVSTLELGDSALYLCASSFTTGEAFFGQGTRLTVV.

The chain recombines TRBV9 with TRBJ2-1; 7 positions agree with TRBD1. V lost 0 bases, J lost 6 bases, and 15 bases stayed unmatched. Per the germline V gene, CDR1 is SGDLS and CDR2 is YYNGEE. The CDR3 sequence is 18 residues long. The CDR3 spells CASSVDIGGQVLLNEQFF. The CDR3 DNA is TGTGCCAGCAGCGTAGATATTGGAGGACAGGTCCTCCTCAATGAGCAGTTCTTC.

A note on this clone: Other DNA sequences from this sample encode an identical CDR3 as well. CDR3 region: CASSLAGQGNSPLHF. CDR3 DNA: TGCGCCAGCAGCTTGGCCGGTCAGGGGAATTCACCCCTCCACTTT. V usage is TRBV5-1 and J usage is TRBJ1-6; TRBD1 might be the D (6 bases). CDR1 SGHRS and CDR2 YFSETQ come from the germline V gene. V dropped 0 bases and J dropped 7 bases, with 11 bases sitting between them. The CDR3 contains 15 residues.